This is a list of T cell receptor beta chains from one sample in a study of T-cell reconstitution after alpha-beta-depleted transplantation in children. From the PCR reads, TCRdb called clonotypes with MiXCR, one entry per CDR3 protein. This sample has about 400,000 distinct CDR3 sequences, with over 20% found just once. The sequencing here drew on PBMCs from the stem cell graft donor, taken from the stem cell graft. The receptor set was obtained from a human donor who donated a stem cell graft to a child with acute myeloid leukemia. Each CDR3 is given with its conserved first and last residue. A D gene is named only where the DNA matches it firmly. For some rows the clone size is stated as once, few or many, or as a class when expanded; others skip it.

v_call	d_call	clone_size	j_call	cdr3_aa	cdr3_nt
TRBV6-1	TRBD2	.	TRBJ2-3	CASSPSGLADTDTQYF	TGTGCCAGCAGTCCATCGGGACTAGCGGACACAGATACGCAGTATTTT
TRBV7-8	.	.	TRBJ2-5	CASRFSGETQYF	TGTGCCAGCAGATTCTCGGGGGAGACCCAGTACTTC
TRBV24-1	TRBD1	.	TRBJ1-4	CATSDSRTGANEKLFF	TGTGCCACCAGTGACTCTCGGACAGGGGCTAATGAAAAACTGTTTTTT
TRBV27	TRBD2	.	TRBJ2-1	CASGRDYYNEQFF	TGTGCCAGCGGACGGGACTACTACAATGAGCAGTTCTTC
TRBV7-9	TRBD2	.	TRBJ2-1	CASSFEVREEQFF	TGTGCCAGCAGCTTTGAAGTGCGGGAGGAGCAGTTCTTC
TRBV28	.	.	TRBJ1-2	CASKVTGSNYGYTF	TGTGCCAGCAAAGTAACGGGTTCTAACTATGGCTACACCTTC
TRBV12-3/TRBV12-4	TRBD2	.	TRBJ2-3	CASSPPSGLAGVGDTQYF	TGTGCCAGCAGCCCACCTTCTGGACTAGCGGGAGTTGGGGATACGCAGTATTTT
TRBV6-1	TRBD1	few	TRBJ1-3	CASSGQGAAGNTIYF	TGTGCCAGCAGTGGACAGGGGGCGGCTGGAAACACCATATATTTT
TRBV7-2	TRBD1	many	TRBJ2-1	CASSSMDRGNEQFF	TGTGCCAGCAGCTCGATGGACAGGGGCAATGAGCAGTTCTTC
TRBV9	.	.	TRBJ2-1	CASSNRSGSYNEQFF	TGTGCCAGCAGCAATAGGAGCGGCTCCTACAATGAGCAGTTCTTC
TRBV28	TRBD1	few	TRBJ1-6	CASSPTTGTFSPLHF	TGTGCCAGCAGTCCCACGACAGGGACGTTTTCACCCCTCCACTTT
TRBV2	TRBD2	.	TRBJ2-3	CASRRGADTQYF	TGTGCCAGCAGGCGGGGGGCAGATACGCAGTATTTT
TRBV20-1	TRBD2	.	TRBJ2-7	CSVWSSGSGEQYF	TGCAGTGTTTGGAGTAGCGGGAGCGGCGAGCAGTACTTC
TRBV12-1	.	few	TRBJ2-7	CASSLSLVFDYEQYF	TGTGCCAGCAGCTTGAGCCTAGTATTTGACTACGAGCAGTACTTC
TRBV6-1	TRBD2	few	TRBJ2-1	CASFFSGRDYNEQFF	TGTGCCAGCTTCTTTAGCGGGAGGGATTACAATGAGCAGTTCTTC
TRBV27	.	many	TRBJ2-3	CASSFARVLGTDTQYF	TGTGCCAGCAGTTTCGCTAGGGTTCTTGGTACAGATACGCAGTATTTT
TRBV28	TRBD2	.	TRBJ2-7	CASSSQLAGGDTLEQYF	TGTGCCAGCAGTTCCCAACTAGCGGGAGGAGACACCCTCGAGCAGTACTTC